This record concerns one TCR beta chain sequence. Antigen unknown. Second doses were pooled across both intervals (about 4 or about 12 weeks). Per germline, CDR1 MNHNS and CDR2 SASEGT. This CDR3 contains 16 residues. V shed 2 bases, J shed 5 bases, and the junction held 4 bases outside the gene matches. The data derive from a study of T cell responses to AZD1222 COVID-19 vaccine. Findings and limits, study-wide: Of spike-specific TCRs, nearly half reportedly target regions left unmutated in variants.

The table came from immunoSEQ multiplex PCR; TCRdb's copy has only in-frame clones and leaves some out. The sample has over 90,000 clones, approximately 87% seen once. The sample in question was peripheral blood, obtained 28 days after the second AZD1222 dose. This chain uses TRBV6-1 with TRBJ1-5; 12 bases map to TRBD1. This sequence originates from an adult who received the AZD1222 COVID-19 vaccine. The CDR3 DNA reads as TGTGCCAGCAGTGAACAGGGACAGGGGGCAGATCAGCCCCAGCATTTT. Translated: CASSEQGQGADQPQHF.